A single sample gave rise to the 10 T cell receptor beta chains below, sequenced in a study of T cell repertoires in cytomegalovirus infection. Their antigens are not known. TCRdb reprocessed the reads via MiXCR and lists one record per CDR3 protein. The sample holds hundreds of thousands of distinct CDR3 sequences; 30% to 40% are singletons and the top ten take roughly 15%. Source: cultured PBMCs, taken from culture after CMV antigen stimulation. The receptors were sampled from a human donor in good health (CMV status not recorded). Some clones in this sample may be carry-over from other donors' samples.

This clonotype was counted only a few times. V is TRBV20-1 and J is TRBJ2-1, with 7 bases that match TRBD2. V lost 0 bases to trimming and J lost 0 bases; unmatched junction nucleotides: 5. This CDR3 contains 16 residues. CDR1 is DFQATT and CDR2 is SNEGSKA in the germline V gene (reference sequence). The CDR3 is CSARDGEGRSYNEQFF. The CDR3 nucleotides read TGCAGTGCTAGAGATGGGGAGGGACGCTCCTACAATGAGCAGTTCTTC.

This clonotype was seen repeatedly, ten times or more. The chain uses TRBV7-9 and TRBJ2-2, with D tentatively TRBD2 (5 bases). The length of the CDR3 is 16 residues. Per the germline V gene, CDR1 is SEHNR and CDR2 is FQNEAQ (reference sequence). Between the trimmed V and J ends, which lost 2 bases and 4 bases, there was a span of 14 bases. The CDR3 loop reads CASSLIGGRITGELFF. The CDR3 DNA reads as TGTGCCAGCAGCTTAATTGGCGGGCGGATCACCGGGGAGCTGTTTTTT.

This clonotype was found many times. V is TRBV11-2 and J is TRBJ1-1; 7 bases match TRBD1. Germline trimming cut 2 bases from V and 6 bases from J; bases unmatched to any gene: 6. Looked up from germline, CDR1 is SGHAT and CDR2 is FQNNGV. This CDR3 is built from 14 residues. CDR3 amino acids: CASSLTGARAEAFF. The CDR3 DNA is TGTGCCAGCAGCTTAACAGGGGCGAGGGCTGAAGCTTTCTTT.

The CDR3 coding sequence is TGTGCCAGCAGTCCCCGACTCAGCTCCTACGAGCAGTACGTC. Amino acids: CASSPRLSSYEQYV. This sequence joins TRBV27 and TRBJ2-7; D unresolved. CDR1 and CDR2 (germline): MNHEY, SMNVEV (reference sequence). V lost 5 bases, J lost 0 bases, and 11 bases lay in between. The CDR3 extends over 14 amino acids.

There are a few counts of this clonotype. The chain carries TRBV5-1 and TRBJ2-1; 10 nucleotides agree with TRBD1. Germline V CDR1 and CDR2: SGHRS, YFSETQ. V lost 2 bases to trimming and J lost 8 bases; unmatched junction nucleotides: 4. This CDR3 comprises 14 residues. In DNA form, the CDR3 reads TGCGCCAGCAGCTTTGGGACAGGGGAATATGAGCAGTTCTTC. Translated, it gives CASSFGTGEYEQFF.

The CDR3 sequence: CAISAGSSGNTIYF. The CDR3 DNA sequence: TGTGCCATCAGCGCAGGGAGCTCTGGAAACACCATATATTTT. The chain uses TRBV10-3 and TRBJ1-3, with D possibly being TRBD1 (5 bases). The length of the CDR3 is 14 residues. Per germline, CDR1 ENHRY and CDR2 SYGVKD. The V end lost 6 bases, the J end lost 0 bases, and 9 bases lay between the germline ends.

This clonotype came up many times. CDR3 in DNA: TGTGCCAGCAGCTTCAATGGGGGGGGGGCCTTCAATGAGCAGTTCTTC. The encoded protein is CASSFNGGGAFNEQFF. The chain uses TRBV7-2 and TRBJ2-1; D may be TRBD2 (7 bases). Per the germline V gene, CDR1 is SGHTA and CDR2 is FQGNSA. This CDR3 spans 16 amino acids. With 3 bases removed from V and 6 bases from J, the gap between germline ends came to 18 bases.

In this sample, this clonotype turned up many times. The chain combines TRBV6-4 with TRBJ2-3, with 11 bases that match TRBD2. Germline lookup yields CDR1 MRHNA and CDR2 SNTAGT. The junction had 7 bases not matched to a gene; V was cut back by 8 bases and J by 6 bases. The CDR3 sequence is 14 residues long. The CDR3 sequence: CASRSGRAGDTQYF. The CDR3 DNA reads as TGTGCCAGCCGTAGCGGGAGGGCCGGGGATACGCAGTATTTT.

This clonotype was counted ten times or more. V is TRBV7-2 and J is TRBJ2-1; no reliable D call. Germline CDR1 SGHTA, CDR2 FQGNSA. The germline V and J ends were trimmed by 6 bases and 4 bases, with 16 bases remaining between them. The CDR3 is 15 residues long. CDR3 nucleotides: TGTGCCAGCAGTGTTGCCCCAAACTTTTACAATGAGCAGTTCTTC. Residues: CASSVAPNFYNEQFF.

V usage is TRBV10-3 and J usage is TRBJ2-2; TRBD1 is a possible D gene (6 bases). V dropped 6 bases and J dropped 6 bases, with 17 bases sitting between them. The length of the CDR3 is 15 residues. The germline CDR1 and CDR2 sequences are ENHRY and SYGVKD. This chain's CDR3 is CAIRPKVDRPGELFF. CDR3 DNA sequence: TGTGCCATCAGACCAAAAGTGGACAGACCCGGGGAGCTGTTTTTT.